This TCR beta chain comes out of a study of blood T cell repertoires in COVID-19. Clones were sequenced by immunoSEQ multiplex PCR, and TCRdb holds only the in-frame ones, with some missing. The sample has 150,000 or so clones, around 86% seen once; the top ten hold around 0.5%. This CDR3 is built from 14 residues. Per the germline V gene, CDR1 is KGHDR and CDR2 is SFDVKD. The ends were cut back, 3 bases at V and 4 bases at J, with 11 bases in the middle. Sequencing was carried out using peripheral blood. This chain links TRBV24-1 with TRBJ2-5; D gene uncertain. The sequence was collected from a man aged 55-75 years with COVID-19, enrolled during active disease. The CDR3 is CATSDAQALETQYF. CDR3 DNA: TGTGCCACCAGTGATGCGCAAGCCCTAGAGACCCAGTACTTC.